Below, 17 T cell receptor beta chains from the same sample are listed, as sequenced in a study of T-cell reconstitution after alpha-beta-depleted transplantation in children. Researchers prepared the TCRbeta library using unique molecular identifiers, the study reports. TCRdb passed the PCR reads through MiXCR, listing each CDR3 protein once. Counted here are hundreds of thousands of distinct CDR3 sequences, approximately 10% occurring once; the ten biggest clones make up 23%. The sequences come from peripheral blood, collected 180 days after TCRalphabeta/CD19-depleted stem cell transplant. These receptors were obtained from a male patient aged 2-15 years who had a stem cell transplant for chronic granulomatous disease, so the T cells may come from the graft donor.

This clonotype has at least ten counts. The rearrangement joins TRBV30 to TRBJ2-3; D gene uncertain. Trimming shortened V by 3 bases and J by 0 bases, and 7 bases separated the two germline ends. Germline V gene sequence: CDR1 GTSNPN, CDR2 SVGIG (reference sequence). CDR3 length: 13 residues. CDR3: CAWRQTSTDTQYF. In DNA, the CDR3 is TGTGCCTGGAGGCAGACCAGCACAGATACGCAGTATTTT. Based on the CDR3 plus reference TRBV30 and TRBJ2-3, the full variable domain is SQTIHQWPATLVQPVGSPLSLECTVEGTSNPNLYWYRQAAGRGLQLLFYSVGIGQISSEVPQNLSASRPQDRQFILSSKKLLLSDSGFYLCAWRQTSTDTQYFGPGTRLTVL.

Many counts were recorded for this clonotype. The chain has TRBV12-5 and TRBJ1-1, with TRBD1 matching over 8 bases. The trim removed 1 base at V and 1 base at J, leaving 2 bases unmatched. Germline CDR1 reads LGHNT; CDR2 reads FRNRAP. This CDR3 is 15 amino acids long. Written as DNA, the CDR3 is TGTGCTAGTGGTTTGGGGGGACAGGAGAACACTGAAGCTTTCTTT. This sequence encodes CASGLGGQENTEAFF.

The sample holds many counts of this clonotype. The rearrangement joins TRBV7-2 to TRBJ2-5; tentatively, D is TRBD1 (6 bases). Between the trimmed V and J ends, which lost 6 bases and 1 base, there was a span of 9 bases. Germline values: CDR1 SGHTA, CDR2 FQGNSA. This CDR3 is 13 amino acids long. CDR3 nucleotides: TGTGCCAGCAGACGGACAGCCCAAGAGACCCAGTACTTC. It codes for CASRRTAQETQYF.

This clonotype was found many times. J is TRBJ1-2 and V is TRBV29-1, with 8 bases matching TRBD1. The V segment lost 3 bases and the J segment 6 bases; nucleotides outside the gene matches: 12. CDR3 length equals 15 residues. Germline V lookup: CDR1 SQVTM, CDR2 ANQGSEA. The CDR3 nucleotides are TGCAGCGTTGATAGCCGGACAGGGCAAGGGGATGGCTACACCTTC. It is translated as CSVDSRTGQGDGYTF.

This clonotype was recorded at least ten times. The CDR3 loop reads CASSYPAALVLQETQYF. DNA of the CDR3: TGTGCCAGCAGTTACCCGGCGGCCCTCGTATTACAAGAGACCCAGTACTTC. This rearrangement joins TRBV6-2 or TRBV6-3 to TRBJ2-5; D gene uncertain. Germline V gene lookup returns CDR1 MNHEY and CDR2 SVGEGT. The CDR3 loop spans 17 amino acids. Between the trimmed V and J ends, which lost 2 bases and 2 bases, there was a span of 18 bases.

There are many counts of this clonotype. The J gene is TRBJ2-6, the V gene TRBV11-2; D is ambiguous. Germline V gives CDR1 SGHAT, CDR2 FQNNGV. This CDR3 is built from 18 residues. The ends were cut back, 1 base at V and 0 bases at J, with 13 bases in the middle. The CDR3 nucleotides are TGTGCCAGCAGCTTAGTCCCGGTCGCCCTCTCTGGGGCCAACGTCCTGACTTTC. Translated: CASSLVPVALSGANVLTF.

This clonotype came up many times. This chain joins TRBV3-1 and TRBJ2-5, with 10 bases matching TRBD2. CDR3 length equals 15 residues. Germline lookup yields CDR1 LGHDT and CDR2 YNNKEL (reference sequence). J gave up 6 bases and V 1 base, and 5 bases lay outside the gene matches. CDR3 DNA: TGTGCCAGCAGCCAAGGGGTAGCGGGGGGTCAGACCCAGTACTTC. Protein: CASSQGVAGGQTQYF.

This clonotype appeared a few times. V usage is TRBV5-6 and J usage is TRBJ2-1; no clear D gene. The germline gives CDR1 SGHDT, CDR2 YYEEEE. With 1 base removed from V and 2 bases from J, the gap between germline ends came to 7 bases. The CDR3 totals 14 residues. The CDR3 DNA reads TGTGCCAGCAGCTTGTACCGGGCCTACAATGAGCAGTTCTTC. It codes for CASSLYRAYNEQFF.

This clonotype was picked up many times. The V gene is TRBV5-1, the J gene TRBJ2-1; 7 bases fit TRBD1. The CDR3 is 15 residues long. Germline CDR1 is SGHRS and CDR2 is YFSETQ. J was trimmed by 10 bases and V by 1 base; bases with no gene match: 11. The CDR3 DNA reads as TGCGCCAGCAGCTTGAAACAGGGGCCCGGGGCGGAGCAGTTCTTC. Translated, it gives CASSLKQGPGAEQFF.

This clonotype came up many times. CDR3 coding DNA: TGTGCCAGCAGTTTGATTCCGGTATACGAGCAGTACTTC. Amino acid sequence: CASSLIPVYEQYF. This rearrangement joins TRBV7-8 to TRBJ2-7; D unresolved. The ends were cut back, 6 bases at V and 4 bases at J, with 13 bases in the middle. The CDR3 has 13 residues. CDR1 is SGHVS and CDR2 is FQNEAQ in the germline V gene.

Points on this clonotype: A read error may be the cause here, since a much bigger clone is one base away. No conserved phenylalanine or tryptophan is present at the end of the CDR3, so a read error is the likely explanation. This rearrangement joins TRBV20-1 to TRBJ2-5; the D is unclear. The CDR3 is made up of 14 amino acids. CDR1 and CDR2 (germline): DFQATT, SNEGSKA (reference sequence). The ends were cut back, 0 bases at V and 1 base at J, with 9 bases in the middle. This CDR3 reads CSARDRGFQETQYL. CDR3 nucleotides: TGCAGTGCTAGAGATCGTGGGTTCCAAGAGACCCAGTACTTA.

Ten or more counts support this clonotype. This chain links TRBV9 with TRBJ2-6; D ambiguous. The CDR3 runs to 17 residues. Looked up from germline, CDR1 is SGDLS and CDR2 is YYNGEE. The V and J ends lost 2 bases and 0 bases respectively, with 12 bases between them. The CDR3 sequence: CASSVQPKSSGANVLTF. CDR3 bases: TGTGCCAGCAGCGTTCAACCTAAGAGCTCTGGGGCCAACGTCCTGACTTTC.

Only one count was recorded for this clonotype. This clone may be a read error of a much larger clone one base away. J is TRBJ2-3 and V is TRBV14; 9 bases are shared with TRBD1. This CDR3 is built from 15 residues. Germline V gene sequence: CDR1 SGHDN, CDR2 FVKESK. V gave up 4 bases and J gave up 5 bases; unmatched junction bases: 7. The chain's CDR3 is CASSLWTGVQDTQYF. CDR3 DNA: TGTGCCAGCAGCCTTTGGACAGGGGTTCAAGATACGCAGTATTTT.

In its sample, this clonotype was seen many times. V usage is TRBV5-5 and J usage is TRBJ2-2; D is possibly TRBD2 (5 bases). CDR3 size: 15 residues. CDR1 and CDR2 (germline): SGHKS, YYEKEE (reference sequence). Between the trimmed V and J ends, which lost 4 bases and 1 base, there was a span of 11 bases. The CDR3 here is CASSPLSGNTGELFF. In DNA, the CDR3 is TGTGCCAGCAGCCCCTTGAGCGGGAACACCGGGGAGCTGTTTTTT.

This clonotype was seen at least ten times. The chain combines TRBV20-1 with TRBJ2-7; 16 bases map to TRBD2. CDR3 size: 15 residues. Trimming cost V 6 bases and J 6 bases; bases outside gene matches: 8. Looked up from germline, CDR1 is DFQATT and CDR2 is SNEGSKA (reference sequence). The CDR3 loop reads CSAKGGLAGGPEQYF. DNA of the CDR3: TGCAGTGCAAAGGGGGGACTAGCGGGAGGGCCCGAGCAGTACTTC.

This clonotype occurred many times. This chain uses TRBV28 with TRBJ2-1; 12 bases are shared with TRBD2. The ends lost 2 bases at V and 2 bases at J; junction bases unmatched: 7. This CDR3 has 18 amino acids. In germline, CDR1 is MDHEN, CDR2 SYDVKM. For the CDR3, the DNA is TGTGCCAGCAGTTTACATCGACTAGCGGGAGCCACCTACAATGAGCAGTTCTTC. This translates into CASSLHRLAGATYNEQFF.

Ten or more counts support this clonotype. V is TRBV20-1 and J is TRBJ1-2, with D uncertain. In germline, CDR1 is DFQATT, CDR2 SNEGSKA (reference sequence). CDR3 length: 14 amino acids. V lost 3 bases and J 0 bases, leaving 11 bases between the germline ends. The CDR3 DNA sequence: TGCAGTGCTAGGGAGGCAGGACCTAACTATGGCTACACCTTC. Amino acids: CSAREAGPNYGYTF.